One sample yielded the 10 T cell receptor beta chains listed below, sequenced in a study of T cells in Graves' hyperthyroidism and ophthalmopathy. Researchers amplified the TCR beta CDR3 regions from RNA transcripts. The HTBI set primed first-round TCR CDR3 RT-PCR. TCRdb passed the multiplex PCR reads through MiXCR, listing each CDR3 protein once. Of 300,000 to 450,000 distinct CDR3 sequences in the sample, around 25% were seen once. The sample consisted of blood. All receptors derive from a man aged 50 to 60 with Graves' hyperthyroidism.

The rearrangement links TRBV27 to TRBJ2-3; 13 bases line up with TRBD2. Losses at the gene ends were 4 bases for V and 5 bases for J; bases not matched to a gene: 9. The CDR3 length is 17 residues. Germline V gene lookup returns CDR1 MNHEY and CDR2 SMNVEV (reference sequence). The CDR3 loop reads CASSSRLAGGGIDTQYF. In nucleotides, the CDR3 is TGTGCCAGCAGTTCCAGACTAGCGGGGGGAGGAATAGATACGCAGTATTTT.

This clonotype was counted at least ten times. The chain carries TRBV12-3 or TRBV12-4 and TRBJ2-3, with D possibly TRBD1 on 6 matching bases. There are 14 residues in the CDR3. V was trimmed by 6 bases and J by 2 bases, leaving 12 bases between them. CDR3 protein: CASSMAGVTDTQYF. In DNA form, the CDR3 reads TGTGCCAGCAGCATGGCAGGGGTCACAGATACGCAGTATTTT.

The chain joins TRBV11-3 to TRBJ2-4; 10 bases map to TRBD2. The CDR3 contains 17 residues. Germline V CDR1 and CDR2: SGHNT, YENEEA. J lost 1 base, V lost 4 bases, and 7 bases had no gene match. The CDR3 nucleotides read TGTGCCAGCAGCTCAGGTATAGCGGGAGGCGCCAAAAACATTCAGTACTTC. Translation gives CASSSGIAGGAKNIQYF.

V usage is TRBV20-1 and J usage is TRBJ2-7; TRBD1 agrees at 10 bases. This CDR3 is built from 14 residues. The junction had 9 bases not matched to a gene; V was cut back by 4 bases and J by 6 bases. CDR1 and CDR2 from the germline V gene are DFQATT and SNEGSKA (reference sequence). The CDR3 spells CSATQTGGISEQYF. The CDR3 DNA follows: TGCAGTGCTACTCAGACAGGGGGCATCTCCGAGCAGTACTTC.

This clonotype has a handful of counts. CDR3 loop: CASSPGDRGYTQYF. In DNA form, the CDR3 reads TGTGCCAGCAGCCCGGGGGACAGGGGTTATACGCAGTATTTT. The chain combines TRBV7-3 with TRBJ2-3, with 10 bases identical to TRBD1. The germline V gene has CDR1 SGHTA and CDR2 FQGTGA. The CDR3 runs to 14 residues. V was clipped by 5 bases and J by 7 bases; unmatched bases: 6. The entire variable domain, with the rest obtained from reference TRBV7-3 and TRBJ2-3, is as follows: GAGVSQTPSNKVTEKGKYVELRCDPISGHTALYWYRQSLGQGPEFLIYFQGTGAADDSGLPNDRFFAVRPEGSVSTLKIQRTERGDSAVYLCASSPGDRGYTQYFGPGTRLTVL.

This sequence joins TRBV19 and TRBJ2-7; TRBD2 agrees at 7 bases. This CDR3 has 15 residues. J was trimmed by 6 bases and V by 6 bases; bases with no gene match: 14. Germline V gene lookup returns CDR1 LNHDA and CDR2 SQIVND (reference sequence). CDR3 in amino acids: CASSSASGAAGEQYF. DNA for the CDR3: TGTGCCAGTAGCTCGGCGAGCGGGGCGGCGGGCGAGCAGTACTTC.

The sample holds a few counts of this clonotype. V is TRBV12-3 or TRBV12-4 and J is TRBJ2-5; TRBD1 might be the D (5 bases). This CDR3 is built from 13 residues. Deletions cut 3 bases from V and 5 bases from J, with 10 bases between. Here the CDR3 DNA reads TGTGCCAGCAGTTTCAGGGTGCGGGAGACCCAGTACTTC. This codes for CASSFRVRETQYF.

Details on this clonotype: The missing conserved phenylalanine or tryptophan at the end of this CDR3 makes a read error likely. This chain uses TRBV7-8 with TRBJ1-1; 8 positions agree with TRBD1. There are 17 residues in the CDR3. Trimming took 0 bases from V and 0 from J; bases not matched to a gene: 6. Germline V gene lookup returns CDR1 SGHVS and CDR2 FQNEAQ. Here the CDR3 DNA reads TGTGCCAGCAGCTTAGCGACAGGGGCACGGATGAACACTGAAGCTTTCTTA. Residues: CASSLATGARMNTEAFL.

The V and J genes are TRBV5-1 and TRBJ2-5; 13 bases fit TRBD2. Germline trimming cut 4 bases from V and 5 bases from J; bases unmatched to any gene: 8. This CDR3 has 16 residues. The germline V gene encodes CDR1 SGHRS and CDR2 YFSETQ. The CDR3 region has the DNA TGCGCCAGCAGCACCGGACTAGCGGGAGTAGGCGAGACCCAGTACTTC. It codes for CASSTGLAGVGETQYF.

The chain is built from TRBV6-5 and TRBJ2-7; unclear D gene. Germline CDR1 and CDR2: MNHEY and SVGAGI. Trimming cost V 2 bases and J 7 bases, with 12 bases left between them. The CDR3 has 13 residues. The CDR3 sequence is CASSYTPLGEQYF. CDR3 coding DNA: TGTGCCAGCAGTTACACCCCTCTCGGGGAGCAGTACTTC.